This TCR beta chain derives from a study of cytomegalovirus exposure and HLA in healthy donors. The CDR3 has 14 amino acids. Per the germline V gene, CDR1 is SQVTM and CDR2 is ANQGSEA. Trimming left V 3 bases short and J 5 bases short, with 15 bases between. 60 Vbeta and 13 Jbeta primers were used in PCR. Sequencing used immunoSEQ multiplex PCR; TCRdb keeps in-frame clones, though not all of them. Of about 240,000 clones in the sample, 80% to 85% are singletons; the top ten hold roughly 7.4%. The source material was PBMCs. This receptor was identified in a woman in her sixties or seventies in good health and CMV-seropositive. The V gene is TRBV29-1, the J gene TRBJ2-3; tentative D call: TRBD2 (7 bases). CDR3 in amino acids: CSVEGGRGGDTQYF. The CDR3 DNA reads TGCAGCGTTGAGGGCGGGAGAGGGGGAGATACGCAGTATTTT.